A selection of T cell receptor beta chains follows, all from one sample in a study of T cells in Graves' hyperthyroidism and ophthalmopathy. TCRdb independently ran MiXCR on the multiplex PCR reads; one entry per CDR3 protein. The table lists around 350,000 distinct CDR3 sequences, around 13% of them singletons. Sequencing input: blood. Receptor source: a woman aged 30 to 39 with Graves' ophthalmopathy. Each CDR3 is given with its conserved first and last residue. D genes are given only for firm matches. Rows give clone size only sometimes, using once, few, many, or a class for an expanded clone.

many,-,TRBV12-3/TRBV12-4,TRBJ2-5,CASRRGQEETQYF,TGTGCCAGCAGAAGAGGTCAAGAGGAGACCCAGTACTTC
many,TRBD2,TRBV7-4,TRBJ2-4,CASTPPGLAYIQYF,TGTGCCAGCACCCCACCGGGACTAGCTTACATTCAGTACTTC
-,-,TRBV10-3,TRBJ1-2,CAISESEGRGGGYTF,TGTGCCATCAGTGAGTCCGAGGGGAGGGGAGGTGGCTACACCTTC
-,-,TRBV19,TRBJ2-3,CASSILEFTDTQYF,TGTGCCAGTAGTATACTGGAATTCACAGATACGCAGTATTTT
-,-,TRBV5-1,TRBJ2-5,CASSLLGNPGETQYF,TGCGCCAGCAGTCTCCTAGGGAATCCGGGGGAGACCCAGTACTTC
many,-,TRBV30,TRBJ2-7,CAWSASQGEQYF,TGTGCCTGGAGTGCCTCCCAAGGCGAGCAGTACTTC
many,-,TRBV28,TRBJ2-3,CASSYLSGTDTQYF,TGTGCCAGCAGTTATCTGAGCGGCACAGATACGCAGTATTTT
-,-,TRBV3-1,TRBJ2-1,CASSARHSYNEQFF,TGTGCCAGCAGCGCCCGGCACAGTTACAATGAGCAGTTCTTC
many,-,TRBV13,TRBJ1-5,CASSARGLSDDNQPQHF,TGTGCCAGCAGCGCCCGTGGGTTGTCTGATGATAATCAGCCCCAGCATTTT
many,-,TRBV5-1,TRBJ2-3,CASTSSFRDTQYF,TGCGCCAGCACCTCGTCGTTCCGGGATACGCAGTATTTT
many,-,TRBV11-2,TRBJ2-7,CASSLVGAIPRYEQYF,TGTGCCAGCAGCTTAGTAGGAGCCATTCCTAGATACGAGCAGTACTTC
many,TRBD2,TRBV13,TRBJ2-2,CASQTRGAGGRTGELFF,TGTGCCAGCCAGACTCGAGGAGCGGGGGGGCGGACCGGGGAGCTGTTTTTT
many,TRBD1,TRBV6-1,TRBJ2-2,CASSPDRVVPGELFF,TGTGCCAGCAGTCCGGACAGGGTTGTTCCCGGGGAGCTGTTTTTT
-,TRBD2,TRBV6-1,TRBJ2-3,CASSGGLAGGPLTDTQYF,TGTGCCAGCAGTGGGGGGCTAGCGGGGGGGCCGCTAACAGATACGCAGTATTTT
many,-,TRBV24-1,TRBJ2-1,CATSVGDNEQFF,TGTGCCACCAGTGTGGGGGACAATGAGCAGTTCTTC
once,-,TRBV30,TRBJ1-5,CAWSGPGENQPRHF,TGTGCGTGGAGTGGCCCAGGGGAGAATCAGCCCCGGCATTTT
many,TRBD1,TRBV12-3/TRBV12-4,TRBJ2-4,CASSRTGGFGIQYF,TGTGCCAGCAGTCGGACAGGGGGCTTCGGCATTCAGTACTTC
many,TRBD1,TRBV29-1,TRBJ2-2,CSGGTGMTGELFF,TGCAGCGGCGGGACAGGGATGACCGGGGAGCTGTTTTTT
many,-,TRBV20-1,TRBJ1-1,CSATGGGALNTEAFF,TGCAGTGCCACCGGGGGGGGAGCCCTGAACACTGAAGCTTTCTTT
-,-,TRBV20-1,TRBJ1-4,CSARDIRPKATNEKLFF,TGCAGTGCTAGAGATATTAGGCCCAAGGCCACTAATGAAAAGCTGTTTTTT
many,TRBD1,TRBV6-1,TRBJ2-2,CASNWEDRGSGELFF,TGTGCCAGCAATTGGGAGGACAGGGGCTCGGGGGAGCTGTTTTTT
many,-,TRBV20-1,TRBJ1-1,CSASWDAERNTEAFF,TGCAGTGCTAGCTGGGACGCGGAGAGGAACACTGAAGCTTTCTTT
many,-,TRBV6-1,TRBJ1-3,CASSYQGGEHGNTIYF,TGTGCCAGCAGTTATCAAGGGGGAGAACATGGAAACACCATATATTTT
many,-,TRBV11-2,TRBJ2-7,CASSLDPPGTYEQYF,TGTGCCAGCAGCTTAGATCCCCCCGGGACTTACGAGCAGTACTTC
many,-,TRBV6-1,TRBJ1-2,CASSERTDDGYTF,TGTGCCAGCAGTGAAAGGACCGACGATGGCTACACCTTC
-,-,TRBV6-1,TRBJ2-3,CVSSQSWGGARTDTQYF,TGTGTCAGCAGTCAATCTTGGGGGGGGGCCCGCACAGATACGCAGTATTTT
many,TRBD2,TRBV28,TRBJ2-5,CASRGTGGEQETQYF,TGTGCCAGCAGGGGCACGGGGGGGGAACAAGAGACCCAGTACTTC
many,-,TRBV7-9,TRBJ2-7,CASSEKGEQYF,TGTGCCAGCAGCGAGAAAGGGGAGCAGTACTTC
many,-,TRBV3-1,TRBJ2-7,CASSQPEPYEQYF,TGTGCCAGCAGCCAACCTGAACCCTACGAGCAGTACTTC
-,-,TRBV7-2,TRBJ1-5,CASSLTSGIQPRHF,TGTGCCAGCAGCTTAACTTCGGGGATCCAGCCCCGGCATTTT
-,-,TRBV2,TRBJ2-7,CASSEGVRGVYEQYF,TGTGCCAGCAGTGAAGGGGTCAGGGGGGTCTACGAGCAGTACTTC
many,-,TRBV6-1,TRBJ1-6,CASSGTPRRPLHF,TGTGCCAGCAGTGGGACACCGCGAAGGCCCCTCCACTTT
many,-,TRBV7-2,TRBJ2-1,CASTTDGSYNEQFF,TGTGCCAGCACCACGGACGGGTCCTACAATGAGCAGTTCTTC
many,-,TRBV11-2,TRBJ2-7,CASSRNDKEAPYEQYF,TGTGCCAGCAGCCGAAACGACAAGGAGGCACCCTACGAGCAGTACTTC
-,-,TRBV9,TRBJ2-1,CASSAQGRNEQFF,TGTGCCAGCAGCGCCCAGGGGCGCAATGAGCAGTTCTTC
many,-,TRBV28,TRBJ2-5,CASSLVLRSHNPREETQYF,TGTGCCAGCAGTTTAGTTCTCCGGTCGCACAACCCAAGAGAAGAGACCCAGTACTTC
many,TRBD1,TRBV28,TRBJ1-6,CASSLSGGMNSPLHF,TGTGCCAGCAGTTTATCAGGGGGCATGAATTCACCCCTCCACTTT
many,TRBD2,TRBV6-1,TRBJ2-5,CAAAELSGLAGGRGQETQYF,TGTGCCGCGGCGGAGCTTTCTGGACTAGCGGGGGGCCGGGGGCAAGAGACCCAGTACTTC
many,-,TRBV20-1,TRBJ2-2,CSATSGTKTGELFF,TGCAGTGCTACCAGTGGGACAAAAACCGGGGAGCTGTTTTTT
-,-,TRBV11-2,TRBJ1-1,CAISPNLRDSNTAAFF,TGTGCCATCAGCCCAAACCTCAGGGATTCGAACACTGCAGCTTTCTTT